The 21 T cell receptor beta chains below all came from one sample that was sequenced in a study of vaccination effects on CD4 cells after COVID-19 (dated by TCRdb to 2022 to 2024). The library was built by means of the immunoSEQ multiplex PCR assay. The clones in this table, taken by TCRdb from immuneACCESS, are in-frame only. Not every clone is retained; where verified, under half of the shortfall comes from an unresolved V gene, and the cause of the rest is unknown. Across this sample there are about 45,000 clones, with around 74% seen only once. The top ten clonotypes cover 8.6% of the sample. The antigens these receptors bind are not known. After 10 to 11 days of culture, CD4+ T cells were isolated with the EasySep CD4+ T cell isolation kit. The sequences come from CD4+ T cells from PBMCs cultured without peptide, collected before COVID-19 vaccination. All receptors come from a human donor who had a prior SARS-CoV-2 infection.

This sequence joins TRBV28 and TRBJ1-1; D gene uncertain. Germline V lookup: CDR1 MDHEN, CDR2 SYDVKM. The CDR3 is 13 residues long. V was shortened by 7 bases and J by 4 bases, with 13 bases between the two germline ends. CDR3 DNA: TGTGCCAGCACTCAAATCAGTCTCACTGAAGCTTTCTTT. This codes for CASTQISLTEAFF.

The chain combines TRBV20-1 with TRBJ2-7, with D maybe TRBD2 (6 bases). The germline gives CDR1 DFQATT, CDR2 SNEGSKA (reference sequence). The V end was cut by 3 bases, the J end by 0 bases, with 15 bases between. This CDR3 has 15 residues. CDR3 in DNA: TGCAGTGCTAGTTCCCACCAGGGACTCTCCTACGAGCAGTACTTC. Its protein product is CSASSHQGLSYEQYF.

This clone has a single count. The chain joins TRBV15 to TRBJ2-6, with D perhaps TRBD1 (5 bases). V was shortened by 8 bases and J by 5 bases, with 13 bases between the two germline ends. The CDR3 length is 14 residues. Germline V gene data show CDR1 as LNHNV and CDR2 as YYDKDF (reference sequence). The CDR3 is CATSDSVWANVLTF. CDR3 bases: TGTGCCACCTCCGACAGTGTCTGGGCCAACGTCCTGACTTTC.

This sequence joins TRBV7-3 and TRBJ1-1; 7 nucleotides match TRBD1. Germline CDR1 and CDR2: SGHTA and FQGTGA. The CDR3 has 15 residues. Trimming at V came to 5 bases and at J to 2 bases, leaving 8 bases not matched to a gene. The CDR3 loop reads CASSPHRGRNTEAFF. CDR3 coding DNA: TGTGCCAGCAGCCCACACAGGGGCCGAAACACTGAAGCTTTCTTT.

The chain links TRBV7-9 to TRBJ2-3; D is perhaps TRBD2 (6 bases). Germline values: CDR1 SEHNR, CDR2 FQNEAQ (reference sequence). The CDR3 loop spans 13 amino acids. The germline V and J ends were trimmed by 4 bases and 1 base, with 6 bases remaining between them. In DNA form, the CDR3 reads TGTGCCAGCAGCTGGGGGGGCACAGATACGCAGTATTTT. Its protein is CASSWGGTDTQYF.

CDR3 DNA sequence: TGTGCCAGCAGCTCGGGAACGTATGGAGCTGCTGAAGCTTTCTTT. The encoded protein is CASSSGTYGAAEAFF. The rearrangement uses TRBV7-9 and TRBJ1-1, with D hard to call. This CDR3 spans 15 amino acids. The germline CDR1 and CDR2 sequences are SEHNR and FQNEAQ (reference sequence). Between the trimmed V and J ends, which lost 4 bases and 6 bases, there was a span of 18 bases.

This clone occurred once. This chain links TRBV24-1 with TRBJ2-5, with TRBD2 as a possible D gene (6 bases). The V gene's germline CDR1 is KGHDR and CDR2 SFDVKD. Trimming removed 4 bases at V and 5 bases at J, with 16 bases between. This CDR3 contains 15 residues. The CDR3 region is CATSDPRGTGETQYF. The CDR3 DNA reads as TGTGCCACCAGTGACCCTCGGGGGACGGGGGAGACCCAGTACTTC.

The chain recombines TRBV5-4 with TRBJ2-5; D not certain. The CDR3 is 12 amino acids. The germline V gene has CDR1 SGHNT and CDR2 YYREEE (reference sequence). Trimming left V 0 bases short and J 10 bases short, with 10 bases between. CDR3 bases: TGTGCCAGCAGCTTGGCCATGGACCGCCAGTACTTC. Translating gives CASSLAMDRQYF.

The chain recombines TRBV18 with TRBJ2-4; D gene ambiguous. V was shortened by 3 bases and J by 1 base, with 7 bases between the two germline ends. This CDR3 has 14 residues. The germline CDR1 and CDR2 sequences are KGHSH and LQKENI. DNA for the CDR3: TGTGCCAGCTCACCGCAAGGGGCCAAAAACATTCAGTACTTC. Translating it yields CASSPQGAKNIQYF.

The chain uses TRBV4-2 and TRBJ2-7; a weak D match, TRBD2 (5 bases). The CDR3 is made up of 12 amino acids. Germline values: CDR1 LGHNA, CDR2 YNFKEQ. V was shortened by 3 bases and J by 2 bases, with 5 bases between the two germline ends. CDR3 sequence reads: CASSQGAYEQYF. The DNA of the CDR3 is TGTGCCAGCAGCCAGGGAGCCTACGAGCAGTACTTC.

This chain links TRBV10-3 with TRBJ1-6; no definite D call. The CDR3 consists of 14 residues. Trimming took off 6 bases at V and 0 bases at J, with 6 bases between the two ends. Germline lookup yields CDR1 ENHRY and CDR2 SYGVKD. The CDR3 bases are TGTGCCATCAGGCAGAGCTCCTATAATTCACCCCTCCACTTT. This encodes CAIRQSSYNSPLHF.

A few counts support this clone. V is TRBV5-1 and J is TRBJ1-1, with a weak D call TRBD1 (5 bases). Trimming stripped 0 bases from V and 5 bases from J, with 11 bases between. This CDR3 contains 14 residues. CDR1 and CDR2 from the germline V gene are SGHRS and YFSETQ. CDR3 loop: CASSLETGVTEAFF. Written as DNA, the CDR3 is TGCGCCAGCAGCTTGGAAACGGGGGTTACTGAAGCTTTCTTT.

The chain uses TRBV5-1 and TRBJ2-7; no clear D gene. V gave up 4 bases and J gave up 3 bases, with 11 bases separating them. This CDR3 is 13 amino acids long. Germline CDR1 reads SGHRS; CDR2 reads YFSETQ. CDR3 in amino acids: CASSPSDGYEQYF. As DNA, the CDR3 is TGCGCCAGCAGCCCCTCCGACGGCTACGAGCAGTACTTC.

The chain combines TRBV5-4 with TRBJ1-2; D is uncertain. This CDR3 is 15 amino acids long. Germline V gene sequence: CDR1 SGHNT, CDR2 YYREEE (reference sequence). Trimming stripped 4 bases from V and 2 bases from J, with 15 bases between. The chain's CDR3 is CASSPLSPGNYGYTF. CDR3 coding DNA: TGTGCCAGCAGCCCCCTAAGCCCGGGCAACTATGGCTACACCTTC.

The chain joins TRBV6-2 or TRBV6-3 to TRBJ2-3; the match to TRBD2 covers 7 bases. Trimming cost V 6 bases and J 0 bases; bases outside gene matches: 6. The CDR3 has 15 residues. Germline CDR1 MNHEY, CDR2 SVGEGT. CDR3 DNA sequence: TGTGCCAGCAGCGGGAGGCGTACGAGCACAGATACGCAGTATTTT. Its translation is CASSGRRTSTDTQYF.

This clone is a singleton in its sample. The genes are TRBV19 and TRBJ1-3, with D hard to call. In germline, CDR1 is LNHDA, CDR2 SQIVND (reference sequence). Trimming shortened V by 3 bases and J by 0 bases, and 9 bases separated the two germline ends. This CDR3 region has 15 residues. The CDR3 DNA sequence: TGTGCCAGTAGTATTGTGGCGAGCTCTGGAAACACCATATATTTT. It yields the protein CASSIVASSGNTIYF.

This clone appeared a single time. V and J are TRBV6-5 and TRBJ1-1, with 7 positions matching TRBD1. This CDR3 is 12 amino acids long. V gave up 11 bases and J gave up 5 bases; unmatched junction bases: 8. Germline V gives CDR1 MNHEY, CDR2 SVGAGI. In DNA form, the CDR3 reads TGTGCCCACGGGCAGGGGGGGACTGAAGCTTTCTTT. This gives the protein CAHGQGGTEAFF.

This clone has a single count. The CDR3 region has the DNA TGTGCCAGCAGCTTGGCGCCAGGGGTTAACTATGGCTACACCTTC. Amino acid sequence: CASSLAPGVNYGYTF. This rearrangement joins TRBV5-5 to TRBJ1-2, with a weak D call TRBD1 (6 bases). This CDR3 contains 15 residues. Germline CDR1 is SGHKS and CDR2 is YYEKEE (reference sequence). Trimming took 0 bases from V and 1 from J, leaving 10 bases between them.

The V call is TRBV28, the J call TRBJ1-5; TRBD1 aligns across 7 bases. Germline V gene sequence: CDR1 MDHEN, CDR2 SYDVKM. The V segment lost 5 bases and the J segment 5 bases; nucleotides outside the gene matches: 6. This CDR3 is 14 amino acids long. This CDR3 reads CASSPGTDHQPQHF. CDR3 in DNA: TGTGCCAGCAGTCCCGGGACAGACCATCAGCCCCAGCATTTT.

This clone was counted a few times. The V call is TRBV11-3, the J call TRBJ1-2; TRBD1 matches 7 bases. CDR3 size: 12 residues. Trimming took 5 bases from V and 5 from J; bases not matched to a gene: 2. The V gene's germline CDR1 is SGHNT and CDR2 YENEEA. In DNA, the CDR3 is TGTGCCAGCAGCACAGGGGCGTATGGCTACACCTTC. Protein: CASSTGAYGYTF.

The J gene is TRBJ2-5, the V gene TRBV4-2; 7 bases align to TRBD2. J was trimmed by 5 bases and V by 0 bases; bases with no gene match: 15. The CDR3 has 18 amino acids. Germline V gene lookup returns CDR1 LGHNA and CDR2 YNFKEQ. In DNA, the CDR3 is TGTGCCAGCAGCCAAGAAATTTATCGGGCTAGCGGAGGGGAGACCCAGTACTTC. Amino acid sequence: CASSQEIYRASGGETQYF.